This passage covers 11 T cell receptor beta chains from one sample sequenced in a study of T cell responses to AZD1222 COVID-19 vaccine. Some clones are missing from TCRdb's copy, which holds only in-frame ones; the method was immunoSEQ multiplex PCR. The sample records some 150,000 clones, approximately 91% being singletons. This specimen consisted of peripheral blood, obtained on day 0 of AZD1222 vaccination. Every receptor here comes from an adult in good health.

This clone was found a few times. The chain's CDR3 is CASSLGQINQPQHF. The CDR3 coding sequence is TGTGCCAGCAGTTTGGGACAGATCAATCAGCCCCAGCATTTT. The chain recombines TRBV27 with TRBJ1-5; TRBD1 matches at 7 bases. V dropped 3 bases and J dropped 3; count of bases not matched to a gene: 2. In germline, CDR1 is MNHEY, CDR2 SMNVEV (reference sequence). The CDR3 contains 14 residues.

The CDR3 spells CASRGPSSYEQYF. DNA for the CDR3: TGTGCCAGCAGAGGACCGTCCTCCTACGAGCAGTACTTC. This chain connects TRBV25-1 to TRBJ2-7, with D unresolved. The CDR3 has 13 amino acids. V was trimmed by 6 bases and J by 0 bases, leaving 9 bases between them. CDR1 and CDR2 from the germline V gene are MGHDK and SYGVNS.

There are a few counts of this clone. This chain links TRBV7-3 with TRBJ1-2; D is uncertain. The CDR3 is 13 amino acids. The V and J ends lost 5 bases and 8 bases respectively, with 15 bases between them. Per germline, CDR1 SGHTA and CDR2 FQGTGA. The CDR3 region is CASSETPIGGYTF. The CDR3 DNA follows: TGTGCCAGCAGCGAAACTCCCATCGGGGGCTACACCTTC.

The gene calls are TRBV5-6 and TRBJ2-1; D ambiguous. Germline V gives CDR1 SGHDT, CDR2 YYEEEE. The CDR3 covers 15 residues. V lost 6 bases and J lost 8, with 21 bases in between. Here the CDR3 DNA reads TGTGCCAGCACCTTACCGTCTCTAGGACGCGATGAGCAGTTCTTC. Amino acid sequence: CASTLPSLGRDEQFF.

The rearrangement joins TRBV27 to TRBJ2-7, with no clear D. Trimming pared 0 bases from V and 3 bases from J, leaving 12 bases between. Germline V gives CDR1 MNHEY, CDR2 SMNVEV (reference sequence). The CDR3 totals 15 residues. CDR3 sequence: CASSLSLAGVYEQYF. The CDR3 nucleotides read TGTGCCAGCAGTTTATCCCTGGCAGGAGTCTACGAGCAGTACTTC.

The rearrangement joins TRBV10-3 to TRBJ1-6, with D tentatively TRBD1 (6 bases). The CDR3 spans 15 residues. Trimming removed 3 bases from V and 7 bases from J, with 13 bases in between. From germline, CDR1 is ENHRY and CDR2 SYGVKD. For the CDR3, the DNA is TGTGCCATCAGTGAAAACAGGGTGGGCAATTCACCCCTCCACTTT. This gives the protein CAISENRVGNSPLHF.

V gene TRBV5-1 combines with J gene TRBJ1-5, with TRBD1 identical over 12 bases. In germline, CDR1 is SGHRS, CDR2 YFSETQ. There are 16 residues in the CDR3. With V trimmed by 4 bases and J by 3 bases, 5 bases remained unmatched. This CDR3 is CASSPGQGADNQPQHF. CDR3 coding DNA: TGCGCCAGCAGCCCGGGACAGGGGGCGGACAATCAGCCCCAGCATTTT. Combining the CDR3 with reference TRBV5-1 and TRBJ1-5 gives the whole variable domain KAGVTQTPRYLIKTRGQQVTLSCSPISGHRSVSWYQQTPGQGLQFLFEYFSETQRNKGNFPGRFSGRQFSNSRSEMNVSTLELGDSALYLCASSPGQGADNQPQHFGDGTRLSIL.

V usage is TRBV11-2 and J usage is TRBJ1-2; D may be TRBD1 (6 bases). Germline CDR1 SGHAT, CDR2 FQNNGV. Trimming pared 0 bases from V and 8 bases from J, leaving 16 bases between. The CDR3 runs to 15 residues. The CDR3 DNA reads TGTGCCAGCAGCTTAGAGGGGGCCGCGCTAGGAGGCTACACCTTC. Its translation: CASSLEGAALGGYTF.

V is TRBV27 and J is TRBJ1-6; a weak D match, TRBD1 (5 bases). Trimming took off 4 bases at V and 0 bases at J, with 16 bases between the two ends. CDR1 is MNHEY and CDR2 is SMNVEV in the germline V gene (reference sequence). CDR3 size: 18 residues. CDR3 sequence (DNA): TGTGCCAGCAGTTCCATGGTAGGGGCTAGCTCCTATAATTCACCCCTCCACTTT. Encoded protein: CASSSMVGASSYNSPLHF.

The V and J genes are TRBV2 and TRBJ2-2, with TRBD1 matching 8 bases. Trimming removed 7 bases from V and 4 bases from J; junction bases left unmatched: 8. There are 15 residues in the CDR3. Looked up from germline, CDR1 is SNHLY and CDR2 is FYNNEI. In DNA form, the CDR3 reads TGTGCCAGCACTCCGGACAGGGCGGGCACCGGGGAGCTGTTTTTT. As protein: CASTPDRAGTGELFF.

The V and J genes are TRBV29-1 and TRBJ1-2, with a possible D match to TRBD1 (5 bases). The CDR3 runs 13 residues. The ends were cut back, 7 bases at V and 3 bases at J, with 15 bases in the middle. Germline V gene data show CDR1 as SQVTM and CDR2 as ANQGSEA. CDR3 in amino acids: CSALGQGDYGYTF. For the CDR3, the DNA is TGCAGCGCCCTGGGTCAGGGTGACTATGGCTACACCTTC.